A single sample is the source of the 18 T cell receptor beta chains below, sequenced in a study of patients and donors after allogeneic stem cell transplantation. One entry per CDR3 protein results from TCRdb running MiXCR on the RT-PCR reads. The sample has roughly 250,000 distinct CDR3 sequences; about 14% are singletons. Sequences were obtained from blood, either unsorted or a sorted T cell fraction (not recorded which). All receptors derive from a human donor who was either an allogeneic HSCT recipient or a stem cell or donor lymphocyte infusion donor (not recorded which). It is not recorded whose cells these are; they may come from a transplant donor.

In DNA form, the CDR3 reads TGTGCCAGCTCACCAAGCTTGACAAAACGGCCTCGGTTGGAGACCCAGTACTTC. As protein: CASSPSLTKRPRLETQYF. The chain uses TRBV18 and TRBJ2-5; no clear D gene. Germline V gives CDR1 KGHSH, CDR2 LQKENI. The CDR3 is 18 amino acids. Trimming took off 2 bases at V and 5 bases at J, with 24 bases between the two ends. Looking up the rest from reference TRBV18 and TRBJ2-5 gives the full variable domain: NAGVMQNPRHLVRRRGQEARLRCSPMKGHSHVYWYRQLPEEGLKFMVYLQKENIIDESGMPKERFSAEFPKEGPSILRIQQVVRGDSAAYFCASSPSLTKRPRLETQYFGPGTRLLVL.

This clonotype was seen many times. The chain uses TRBV6-1 and TRBJ1-2; 9 nucleotides align to TRBD1. The germline CDR1 and CDR2 sequences are MNHNS and SASEGT. The V segment lost 5 bases and the J segment 5 bases; nucleotides outside the gene matches: 6. This CDR3 is built from 14 residues. This CDR3 is CASSRTGAYYGYTF. CDR3 DNA sequence: TGTGCCAGCAGTCGGACAGGGGCTTATTATGGCTACACCTTC.

This chain uses TRBV6-2 or TRBV6-3 with TRBJ2-7, with TRBD1 matching over 7 bases. The V gene end was trimmed by 6 bases and the J gene end by 3 bases; junction bases not matched to a gene: 8. The CDR3 has 14 residues. The germline gives CDR1 MNHEY, CDR2 SVGEGT. The CDR3 DNA follows: TGTGCCAGCAGCCTCCGGGACAGAGTCTACGAGCAGTACTTC. Translated: CASSLRDRVYEQYF.

The V and J genes are TRBV30 and TRBJ1-4; tentative D call: TRBD1 (6 bases). Deletions cut 3 bases from V and 11 bases from J, with 13 bases between. This CDR3 has 12 amino acids. Per germline, CDR1 GTSNPN and CDR2 SVGIG (reference sequence). The CDR3 reads CAWRETGKKLFF. CDR3 in DNA: TGTGCCTGGAGAGAAACAGGGAAGAAACTGTTTTTT. Using reference TRBV30 and TRBJ1-4 for the parts outside the CDR3, the full variable domain is SQTIHQWPATLVQPVGSPLSLECTVEGTSNPNLYWYRQAAGRGLQLLFYSVGIGQISSEVPQNLSASRPQDRQFILSSKKLLLSDSGFYLCAWRETGKKLFFGSGTQLSVL.

This clonotype was observed many times. The chain employs TRBV25-1 and TRBJ2-7, with 12 bases lining up with TRBD2. Trimming took 5 bases from V and 3 from J; bases not matched to a gene: 5. In germline, CDR1 is MGHDK, CDR2 SYGVNS. The CDR3 runs 15 residues. CDR3 bases: TGTGCCAGCAGTACTAGCGGGAGGACCCTCTACGAGCAGTACTTC. It is translated as CASSTSGRTLYEQYF.

This clonotype has only a few counts. This chain uses TRBV7-6 with TRBJ2-1, with D perhaps assigned TRBD1 or TRBD2 (6 bases each). Trimming stripped 0 bases from V and 3 bases from J, with 9 bases between. The CDR3 runs 15 residues. In germline, CDR1 is SGHVS, CDR2 FNYEAQ. CDR3 coding DNA: TGTGCCAGCAGCTTAGCGGGGGGCCGCTACAATGAGCAGTTCTTC. Protein product: CASSLAGGRYNEQFF. Filled out from reference TRBV7-6 and TRBJ2-1, the complete variable domain reads GAGVSQSPRYKVTKRGQDVALRCDPISGHVSLYWYRQALGQGPEFLTYFNYEAQQDKSGLPNDRFSAERPEGSISTLTIQRTEQRDSAMYRCASSLAGGRYNEQFFGPGTRLTVL.

This clonotype was counted at least ten times. The CDR3 region has the DNA TGCGCCAGCAGCTTGGACGGCGGGAGGGCAGATACGCAGTATTTT. Translated: CASSLDGGRADTQYF. This chain uses TRBV5-1 with TRBJ2-3; TRBD2 matches 9 bases. CDR1 and CDR2 from the germline V gene are SGHRS and YFSETQ. With 0 bases clipped from V and 4 bases from J, the junction kept 3 bases outside the gene matches. The CDR3 totals 15 residues.

In its sample, this clonotype was seen a few times. The chain is built from TRBV7-3 and TRBJ2-1; 7 nucleotides match TRBD2. The CDR3 length is 16 residues. The germline V gene encodes CDR1 SGHTA and CDR2 FQGTGA. V lost 5 bases and J lost 5; bases outside the gene matches: 12. The DNA of the CDR3 is TGTGCCAGCAGCGCCCAAGGGAGGGAGGTCGACAATGAGCAGTTCTTC. Amino acids: CASSAQGREVDNEQFF. Full variable domain (missing parts from reference TRBV7-3 and TRBJ2-1): GAGVSQTPSNKVTEKGKYVELRCDPISGHTALYWYRQSLGQGPEFLIYFQGTGAADDSGLPNDRFFAVRPEGSVSTLKIQRTERGDSAVYLCASSAQGREVDNEQFFGPGTRLTVL.

V and J are TRBV6-1 and TRBJ1-2; possibly TRBD1 for D (6 bases). Germline-derived CDR1 and CDR2 are MNHNS and SASEGT. The CDR3 runs to 14 residues. V lost 6 bases and J lost 3, with 14 bases in between. CDR3 region: CASRSSQGYYGYTF. The CDR3 nucleotides read TGTGCCAGCAGGAGCTCTCAGGGGTACTATGGCTACACCTTC.

The J gene is TRBJ2-5, the V gene TRBV7-6; D is unclear. The CDR3 consists of 12 residues. V lost 3 bases to trimming and J lost 2 bases, with 4 bases between them. Germline loops: CDR1 SGHVS, CDR2 FNYEAQ. The CDR3 is CASSFQQETQYF. The DNA of the CDR3 is TGTGCCAGCAGCTTTCAACAAGAGACCCAGTACTTC. Filled out from reference TRBV7-6 and TRBJ2-5, the complete variable domain reads GAGVSQSPRYKVTKRGQDVALRCDPISGHVSLYWYRQALGQGPEFLTYFNYEAQQDKSGLPNDRFSAERPEGSISTLTIQRTEQRDSAMYRCASSFQQETQYFGPGTRLLVL.

This clonotype was picked up many times. This chain joins TRBV12-3 or TRBV12-4 and TRBJ1-2, with 7 bases aligning to TRBD1. The CDR3 length is 13 residues. The V segment lost 4 bases and the J segment 6 bases; nucleotides outside the gene matches: 5. In DNA, the CDR3 is TGTGCCAGCAGTTCCCACAGGGGACATGGCTACACCTTC. Amino acids: CASSSHRGHGYTF.

The chain has TRBV19 and TRBJ2-7; D unresolved. V lost 3 bases and J lost 5, with 5 bases in between. Germline lookup yields CDR1 LNHDA and CDR2 SQIVND (reference sequence). The CDR3 loop spans 11 amino acids. This CDR3 is CASSMANEQYF. DNA of the CDR3: TGTGCCAGTAGTATGGCGAACGAGCAGTACTTC.

This CDR3 is CASSEGAGVGNYGYTF. The CDR3 nucleotides are TGTGCCAGCAGTGAAGGGGCGGGAGTGGGTAACTATGGCTACACCTTC. The chain couples TRBV6-1 to TRBJ1-2; D is undetermined. The CDR3 runs 16 residues. Trimming left V 1 base short and J 1 base short, with 13 bases between. Germline V gives CDR1 MNHNS, CDR2 SASEGT.

This clonotype has at least ten counts. This chain's CDR3 is CASSPVAGKNIQYF. The CDR3, as DNA: TGTGCCAGCAGCCCCGTGGCAGGCAAAAACATTCAGTACTTC. The chain recombines TRBV7-2 with TRBJ2-4; D is undetermined. CDR3 length: 14 amino acids. V lost 5 bases, J lost 3 bases, and 11 bases lay in between. Germline CDR1 SGHTA, CDR2 FQGNSA.

In its sample, this clonotype was seen many times. The chain employs TRBV6-1 and TRBJ1-1, with TRBD1 matching 7 bases. V lost 7 bases to trimming and J lost 1 base; unmatched junction nucleotides: 6. CDR3 length: 14 residues. Germline CDR1 is MNHNS and CDR2 is SASEGT. The CDR3 here is CASIGDRANTEAFF. CDR3 in DNA: TGTGCCAGCATCGGAGACAGGGCGAACACTGAAGCTTTCTTT.

This clonotype was counted only a few times. The gene calls are TRBV27 and TRBJ2-7; TRBD1 might be the D (6 bases). There are 13 residues in the CDR3. Germline values: CDR1 MNHEY, CDR2 SMNVEV (reference sequence). V was shortened by 8 bases and J by 2 bases, with 13 bases between the two germline ends. The chain's CDR3 is CASGPTGTYEQYF. The CDR3 bases are TGTGCCAGCGGCCCCACAGGGACCTACGAGCAGTACTTC.

This clonotype was detected many times. The V and J genes are TRBV6-2 or TRBV6-3 and TRBJ1-3, with a tentative D call TRBD1 (6 bases). The V gene lost 7 bases and the J gene lost 5 bases, with 21 bases spanning the gap. This CDR3 is built from 16 residues. Germline V lookup: CDR1 MNHEY, CDR2 SVGEGT. The CDR3 nucleotides read TGTGCCAGCAACCCCCTCATCGGGGGGCGAAGAAACACCATATATTTT. This sequence encodes CASNPLIGGRRNTIYF.

Only a few counts were recorded for this clonotype. The rearrangement uses TRBV19 and TRBJ1-1; 9 bases map to TRBD1. Trimming cost V 7 bases and J 5 bases; bases outside gene matches: 11. The CDR3 sequence is 15 residues long. Germline CDR1 and CDR2: LNHDA and SQIVND (reference sequence). The CDR3 DNA is TGTGCCAGTACGTACCGGGACAGGGCGGGGACTGAAGCTTTCTTT. Translation: CASTYRDRAGTEAFF.